This TCR beta chain derives from a study of blood T cells in healthy people across ages. No fewer than 5.5 micrograms of total RNA were isolated from every sample. To note about this clonotype: The antigen is not known.

The CDR3 consists of 13 residues. The germline gives CDR1 KGHDR, CDR2 SFDVKD. The V end was cut by 6 bases, the J end by 0 bases, with 8 bases between. For the second PCR, which ran for about 6 to 12 cycles, a sample-barcoded 5' primer and a J-beta primer mix were used. TCRdb re-analysed the 5' RACE reads in MiXCR, keeping a single row per CDR3 protein. The repertoire holds roughly 900,000 distinct CDR3 sequences, with 48% as singletons. Whole-study results and caveats: Possibly, changes in expanded clonotypes were confounded because donor CMV status was unknown.

The chain uses TRBV24-1 and TRBJ2-7; D remains ambiguous. Sequencing was carried out using blood. The sequence was collected from a young man in good health. The CDR3 sequence: CATSHTSSYEQYF. The CDR3 nucleotides read TGTGCCACCAGTCATACCTCCTCCTACGAGCAGTACTTC.